A single T cell receptor beta chain is shown here with its context. The antigen is unknown. The data are from a study of cytomegalovirus exposure and HLA in healthy donors. Trimming at V came to 1 base and at J to 0 bases, leaving 5 bases not matched to a gene. Germline loops: CDR1 SEHNR, CDR2 FQNEAQ (reference sequence). The CDR3 contains 16 residues. Some clones are missing from TCRdb's copy, which holds only in-frame ones; the method was immunoSEQ multiplex PCR. Of 100,000 to 150,000 clones listed, about 91% are singletons. Study-level findings and limits: The tendency of first-cohort TCR clusters to co-occur in the 120 or so validation repertoires was identified by a subsequent analysis. Three CMV-associated chains were confirmed in vitro to be specific for CMV antigens. High sensitivity and specificity were reportedly achieved when the classifier diagnosed cytomegalovirus status.

The chain employs TRBV7-9 and TRBJ1-2; 7 bases are a match to TRBD1. The sample consisted of PBMCs. The receptor's source is a woman aged 18-35 years in good health and CMV-seronegative. Here the CDR3 DNA reads TGTGCCAGCAGCTTAGGAAGGGGGCTTGCTAACTATGGCTACACCTTC. Translating it yields CASSLGRGLANYGYTF.